The 5 T cell receptor beta chains listed next were all sequenced from one sample in a study of tumor and adjacent non-tumor tissue in lung cancer. The template was RNA from unsorted bulk tissue. The library came from three nested PCR rounds adapted from ARM-PCR protocols. TCRdb independently ran MiXCR on the multiplex PCR reads; one entry per CDR3 protein. The sample includes more than 70,000 distinct CDR3 sequences, about three fifths of them seen just once. Sequencing input: lung tumor tissue. The receptors were sampled from a man aged 65-85 years with non-small cell lung cancer.

This clonotype was picked up a small number of times. The chain joins TRBV20-1 to TRBJ2-3; D perhaps matches TRBD1 (7 bases). CDR1 and CDR2 (germline): DFQATT, SNEGSKA (reference sequence). The CDR3 spans 16 residues. The germline V and J ends were trimmed by 7 bases and 5 bases, with 25 bases remaining between them. The chain's CDR3 is CSVRDGDRLSGDTQYF. CDR3 DNA: TGCAGTGTCAGGGACGGGGACAGACTTAGCGGAGATACGCAGTATTTT.

This clonotype was detected once. The CDR3 bases are TGTGCAAGCTATACAGGGGTTAGATTCAGGGAGCTGTTTTTT. Amino acids: CASYTGVRFRELFF. This chain connects TRBV11-2 to TRBJ2-2; TRBD1 matches at 7 bases. From germline, CDR1 is SGHAT and CDR2 FQNNGV. The CDR3 is made up of 14 amino acids.

Details on this clonotype: A read error may explain this, as a much larger clone is one base away. J is TRBJ1-6 and V is TRBV13; D is undetermined. Trimming removed 5 bases from V and 7 bases from J, with 15 bases in between. The germline V gene encodes CDR1 PRHDT and CDR2 FYEKMQ (reference sequence). The CDR3 contains 15 residues. As DNA, the CDR3 is TGTGCCAGCAGCGGGCGGTCTGTTGGAAATTCACCCCTCCACTTT. This codes for CASSGRSVGNSPLHF.

This clonotype was detected ten times or more. The rearrangement uses TRBV5-1 and TRBJ2-5; TRBD2 agrees at 13 bases. The CDR3 spans 16 residues. Germline V gene data show CDR1 as SGHRS and CDR2 as YFSETQ. V trimming: 4 bases; J trimming: 6 bases; junction bases outside the gene matches: 9. CDR3 DNA sequence: TGCGCCAGCAGCCTCTCACTAGCGGGGGGGCCGCAGACCCAGTACTTC. It yields the protein CASSLSLAGGPQTQYF.

A note on this clonotype: Germline and junction disagree at one end, which may indicate a read error. The chain couples TRBV6-5 to TRBJ2-6, with D possibly being TRBD1 or TRBD2 (5 bases each). This CDR3 has 14 amino acids. Germline loops: CDR1 MNHEY, CDR2 SVGAGI. The CDR3 region is CASSYRGEANALTF. Written as DNA, the CDR3 is TGTGCCAGCAGTTACAGGGGAGAGGCTAACGCCCTGACTTTC.